This TCR beta chain was recorded in a study of T-cell reconstitution after alpha-beta-depleted transplantation in children. The CDR3 extends over 16 amino acids. Trimming cost V 4 bases and J 7 bases; bases outside gene matches: 13. CDR1 is SGHRS, CDR2 YFSETQ, per germline. A library of TCRbeta sequences, prepared with unique molecular identifiers, was generated. TCRdb called the PCR reads again in MiXCR, with one record for every CDR3 protein. The profile shows roughly 610,000 distinct CDR3 sequences, about 10% of them singletons. The chain has TRBV5-1 and TRBJ1-1; 10 nucleotides line up with TRBD1. Sequenced material: PBMCs from the stem cell graft donor, taken from the stem cell graft. The clonotype originates from a human donor who donated a stem cell graft to a child with acute myeloid leukemia. The CDR3 spells CASSKQSYGTGDEAFF. The CDR3 DNA follows: TGCGCCAGCAGCAAACAAAGTTATGGGACAGGGGATGAAGCTTTCTTT. The full variable domain, in which reference TRBV5-1 and TRBJ1-1 provide the parts outside the CDR3, is KAGVTQTPRYLIKTRGQQVTLSCSPISGHRSVSWYQQTPGQGLQFLFEYFSETQRNKGNFPGRFSGRQFSNSRSEMNVSTLELGDSALYLCASSKQSYGTGDEAFFGQGTRLTVV.